The 29 T cell receptor beta chains below all came from one sample that was sequenced in a study of shared clonotypes between healthy human individuals. This table comes from immunoSEQ multiplex PCR, and its TCRdb copy is limited to in-frame clones, with some not included. Among 2 million to 2.5 million clones, roughly 95% were seen once, and the ten largest hold 0.1% to 0.15%. Sequenced input: naive CD4+ T cells sorted from blood. Subset meaning: CD45RA+ positively selected. These receptor sequences come from a man aged 18 to 29 in good health.

The chain joins TRBV11-2 to TRBJ2-7; possible D gene TRBD2, 6 bases. The germline V and J ends were trimmed by 5 bases and 6 bases, with 20 bases remaining between them. Germline V gene data show CDR1 as SGHAT and CDR2 as FQNNGV. CDR3 size: 15 residues. As DNA, the CDR3 is TGTGCCAGCAGCACCCTTAAGGGAGGCCCACTCGAGCAGTACTTC. Amino acids: CASSTLKGGPLEQYF.

V usage is TRBV7-8 and J usage is TRBJ2-1, with unresolved D. The germline CDR1 and CDR2 sequences are SGHVS and FQNEAQ. The germline V and J ends were trimmed by 3 bases and 7 bases, with 19 bases remaining between them. CDR3 length: 16 residues. The CDR3 region has the DNA TGTGCCAGCAGCTTGGTGGTCAGGCACCAGACGAATGAGCAGTTCTTC. This translates into CASSLVVRHQTNEQFF.

This chain connects TRBV18 to TRBJ2-1; 15 bases are a match to TRBD2. This CDR3 comprises 14 residues. V was clipped by 5 bases and J by 9 bases; unmatched bases: 2. Germline V gene data show CDR1 as KGHSH and CDR2 as LQKENI. In nucleotides, the CDR3 is TGTGCCAGCTCATCGGGACTAGCGGGAGGTGAGCAGTTCTTC. Translating gives CASSSGLAGGEQFF.

The V call is TRBV7-9, the J call TRBJ1-5; D is unclear. Germline CDR1 is SEHNR and CDR2 is FQNEAQ (reference sequence). The CDR3 is 16 amino acids. Trimming took 1 base from V and 4 from J, leaving 14 bases between them. CDR3 region: CASSLVTAGRNQPQHF. The CDR3, as DNA: TGTGCCAGCAGCTTAGTAACTGCAGGTAGAAATCAGCCCCAGCATTTT.

The rearrangement links TRBV10-3 to TRBJ1-5; 7 bases match TRBD1. Germline values: CDR1 ENHRY, CDR2 SYGVKD. The length of the CDR3 is 15 residues. The V and J ends lost 9 bases and 0 bases, in that order; junction bases with no gene match: 8. In nucleotides, the CDR3 is TGTGCCATAGGGGACAGCCCATATAGCAATCAGCCCCAGCATTTT. Translating gives CAIGDSPYSNQPQHF.

Remarks on this clone: The same CDR3 arises from other DNA sequences in this sample as well. The gene calls are TRBV6-6 and TRBJ2-7; 7 positions agree with TRBD1. Germline V gives CDR1 MNHNY, CDR2 SVGAGI (reference sequence). The CDR3 consists of 12 residues. V lost 6 bases to trimming and J lost 6 bases; unmatched junction nucleotides: 5. Written as DNA, the CDR3 is TGTGCCAGCAGCGCCACAGGGGCCGAGCAGTACTTC. This codes for CASSATGAEQYF.

This clone was seen more than once but under ten times. The chain uses TRBV7-2 and TRBJ1-6; D uncertain. V was trimmed by 5 bases and J by 8 bases, leaving 13 bases between them. Germline loops: CDR1 SGHTA, CDR2 FQGNSA. This CDR3 has 14 amino acids. The CDR3 DNA sequence: TGTGCCAGCAGCCGCACAGAGGCCCATTCACCCCTCCACTTT. It encodes CASSRTEAHSPLHF. Supplemented by reference TRBV7-2 and TRBJ1-6, the full variable domain reads GAGVSQSPSNKVTEKGKDVELRCDPISGHTALYWYRQSLGQGLEFLIYFQGNSAPDKSGLPSDRFSAERTGGSVSTLTIQRTQQEDSAVYLCASSRTEAHSPLHFGNGTRLTVT.

The chain is built from TRBV7-9 and TRBJ2-7; tentatively, D is TRBD1 or TRBD2 (5 bases each). Per the germline V gene, CDR1 is SEHNR and CDR2 is FQNEAQ (reference sequence). V gave up 7 bases and J gave up 5 bases, with 21 bases separating them. The CDR3 covers 15 residues. The CDR3 DNA sequence: TGTGCCAGCACCTCGGGGCGCGTGGCCAGGGACGAGCAGTACTTC. Translated, it gives CASTSGRVARDEQYF. Filled out from reference TRBV7-9 and TRBJ2-7, the complete variable domain reads DTGVSQNPRHKITKRGQNVTFRCDPISEHNRLYWYRQTLGQGPEFLTYFQNEAQLEKSRLLSDRFSAERPKGSFSTLEIQRTEQGDSAMYLCASTSGRVARDEQYFGPGTRLTVT.

J is TRBJ1-2 and V is TRBV30, with TRBD1 matching over 8 bases. This CDR3 has 14 residues. CDR1 is GTSNPN, CDR2 SVGIG, per germline (reference sequence). V was clipped by 2 bases and J by 4 bases; unmatched bases: 6. CDR3 in amino acids: CAWSHRGEVYGYTF. CDR3 nucleotides: TGTGCCTGGAGTCACAGGGGGGAGGTCTATGGCTACACCTTC.

The chain uses TRBV5-1 and TRBJ1-2; possible D gene TRBD1, 5 bases. The CDR3 extends over 14 amino acids. V was cut by 3 bases and J by 3 bases, with 12 bases left in between. Germline lookup yields CDR1 SGHRS and CDR2 YFSETQ. The CDR3 DNA follows: TGCGCCAGCAGCTGGGGCTTTGGGGACTATGGCTACACCTTC. Protein product: CASSWGFGDYGYTF.

The chain combines TRBV10-3 with TRBJ1-3; D might be TRBD1 (5 bases). Trimming removed 1 base at V and 2 bases at J, with 6 bases between. The CDR3 runs 14 residues. From germline, CDR1 is ENHRY and CDR2 SYGVKD. The CDR3 loop reads CAISEWGAGNTIYF. For the CDR3, the DNA is TGTGCCATCAGTGAGTGGGGGGCTGGAAACACCATATATTTT.

The V and J genes are TRBV11-2 and TRBJ2-7, with a weak D call TRBD1 (5 bases). V lost 0 bases and J 2 bases, leaving 11 bases between the germline ends. The CDR3 is made up of 15 amino acids. CDR1 and CDR2 (germline): SGHAT, FQNNGV. This CDR3 reads CASSLDRAYPYEQYF. CDR3 nucleotide sequence: TGTGCCAGCAGCTTAGACAGGGCATATCCCTACGAGCAGTACTTC.

The rearrangement joins TRBV14 to TRBJ2-1; D is perhaps TRBD1 or TRBD2 (6 bases each). The germline gives CDR1 SGHDN, CDR2 FVKESK. V lost 4 bases to trimming and J lost 2 bases, with 15 bases between them. This CDR3 is 16 amino acids long. The DNA for the CDR3 is TGTGCCAGCAGCCCACTTCACGGGGGCCCCTACAATGAGCAGTTCTTC. This translates into CASSPLHGGPYNEQFF.

The rearrangement uses TRBV19 and TRBJ1-3; TRBD1 is a possible D gene (5 bases). Germline V gene lookup returns CDR1 LNHDA and CDR2 SQIVND (reference sequence). The CDR3 loop spans 14 amino acids. The germline V and J ends were trimmed by 8 bases and 0 bases, with 11 bases remaining between them. The CDR3: CASATVLSGNTIYF. CDR3 coding DNA: TGTGCCAGTGCGACAGTACTCTCTGGAAACACCATATATTTT.

This clone was seen more than once but under ten times. The gene calls are TRBV6-1 and TRBJ1-1, with D uncertain. Germline assignment: CDR1 MNHNS and CDR2 SASEGT. The CDR3 is made up of 13 amino acids. V lost 10 bases, J lost 10 bases, and 22 bases lay in between. CDR3 DNA sequence: TGTGCCACGGGCTCCCAGGAACAAGTCGGAGCTTTCTTT. Residues: CATGSQEQVGAFF.

The chain uses TRBV27 and TRBJ2-5, with D maybe TRBD1 (6 bases). The CDR3 runs to 14 residues. The germline V and J ends were trimmed by 3 bases and 9 bases, with 17 bases remaining between them. CDR1 and CDR2 from the germline V gene are MNHEY and SMNVEV (reference sequence). The CDR3 nucleotides read TGTGCCAGCAGTTTTTCTAGACAGGTTGGGCCCCAGTACTTC. Encoded protein: CASSFSRQVGPQYF.

This clone is a singleton in its sample. The chain couples TRBV6-6 to TRBJ2-5; 8 bases fit TRBD2. Germline V lookup: CDR1 MNHNY, CDR2 SVGAGI (reference sequence). The J segment lost 5 bases and the V segment lost 5 bases, leaving 10 bases of the junction unmatched. CDR3 size: 15 residues. The chain's CDR3 is CASSTSFGGGETQYF. The CDR3 bases are TGTGCCAGCAGTACCTCCTTTGGCGGGGGGGAGACCCAGTACTTC.

This chain joins TRBV6-1 and TRBJ1-1; no clear D gene. Trimming shortened V by 7 bases and J by 6 bases, and 9 bases separated the two germline ends. The CDR3 extends over 11 amino acids. Per the germline V gene, CDR1 is MNHNS and CDR2 is SASEGT. DNA of the CDR3: TGTGCCAGCATTCGGTGGCCTGAAGCTTTCTTT. Translated, it gives CASIRWPEAFF.

The V call is TRBV7-9, the J call TRBJ1-3; TRBD1 aligns across 8 bases. The CDR3 is 19 residues long. Germline V gene sequence: CDR1 SEHNR, CDR2 FQNEAQ (reference sequence). J gave up 0 bases and V 4 bases, and 14 bases lay outside the gene matches. The CDR3 nucleotides read TGTGCCAGCAGCTACTTCAGGGCGACAGGGGCGTTCTCTGGAAACACCATATATTTT. Residues: CASSYFRATGAFSGNTIYF.

The genes are TRBV5-1 and TRBJ1-5; 7 bases are shared with TRBD1. V dropped 4 bases and J dropped 4; count of bases not matched to a gene: 5. CDR1 is SGHRS, CDR2 YFSETQ, per germline. The CDR3 loop spans 14 amino acids. CDR3 protein: CASSPRGGNQPQHF. The CDR3, as DNA: TGCGCCAGCAGCCCCAGGGGGGGGAATCAGCCCCAGCATTTT.

V gene TRBV7-8 combines with J gene TRBJ2-7; D gene ambiguous. Between the trimmed V and J ends, which lost 6 bases and 6 bases, there was a span of 15 bases. The CDR3 is 13 amino acids. Germline loops: CDR1 SGHVS, CDR2 FQNEAQ. In DNA form, the CDR3 reads TGTGCCAGCAGTCCTCACCCAGGCCCCGAGCAGTACTTC. Encoded protein: CASSPHPGPEQYF.

This sequence joins TRBV5-1 and TRBJ2-3; D unresolved. V dropped 4 bases and J dropped 2 bases, with 8 bases sitting between them. Germline CDR1 SGHRS, CDR2 YFSETQ. The CDR3 totals 13 residues. The CDR3 sequence: CASSTENTDTQYF. CDR3 coding DNA: TGCGCCAGCAGCACGGAGAACACAGATACGCAGTATTTT.

The chain is built from TRBV10-3 and TRBJ2-3, with 11 bases lining up with TRBD2. Per the germline V gene, CDR1 is ENHRY and CDR2 is SYGVKD. V lost 11 bases, J lost 2 bases, and 6 bases stayed unmatched. The CDR3 has 14 amino acids. The CDR3 coding sequence is TGTGCCCTCGGGACTAGCGGAGACACAGATACGCAGTATTTT. This translates into CALGTSGDTDTQYF.

This chain joins TRBV7-6 and TRBJ2-3; TRBD1 is a possible D gene (5 bases). V lost 4 bases, J lost 4 bases, and 15 bases lay in between. The CDR3 has 15 amino acids. The germline gives CDR1 SGHVS, CDR2 FNYEAQ. CDR3 nucleotides: TGTGCCAGCAGCTCCCGGATGGGGCAGTCAGATACGCAGTATTTT. This sequence encodes CASSSRMGQSDTQYF. Variable domain in full (rest from reference TRBV7-6 and TRBJ2-3): GAGVSQSPRYKVTKRGQDVALRCDPISGHVSLYWYRQALGQGPEFLTYFNYEAQQDKSGLPNDRFSAERPEGSISTLTIQRTEQRDSAMYRCASSSRMGQSDTQYFGPGTRLTVL.

This clone has a handful of counts. This sample includes further DNA sequences coding for the same CDR3. The chain combines TRBV6-6 with TRBJ1-1; tentative D call: TRBD1 (5 bases). The CDR3 spans 14 residues. Trimming removed 0 bases at V and 4 bases at J, with 9 bases between. Germline CDR1 is MNHNY and CDR2 is SVGAGI (reference sequence). The CDR3 loop reads CASSYSGGGTEAFF. Written as DNA, the CDR3 is TGTGCCAGCAGTTACTCTGGGGGGGGCACTGAAGCTTTCTTT.

The chain links TRBV27 to TRBJ2-5, with 10 nucleotides matching TRBD2. The CDR3 runs 15 residues. Per the germline V gene, CDR1 is MNHEY and CDR2 is SMNVEV (reference sequence). Trimming cost V 4 bases and J 5 bases; bases outside gene matches: 7. The CDR3 DNA sequence: TGTGCCAGCAGTTCACTAGCGGGATCTTTTGAGACCCAGTACTTC. It is translated as CASSSLAGSFETQYF.

The chain is built from TRBV5-4 and TRBJ2-2, with 9 nucleotides matching TRBD2. J was trimmed by 2 bases and V by 4 bases; bases with no gene match: 6. The CDR3 length is 16 residues. The germline CDR1 and CDR2 sequences are SGHNT and YYREEE (reference sequence). CDR3 sequence: CASSGVTSGNTGELFF. In DNA form, the CDR3 reads TGTGCCAGCAGCGGTGTGACTAGCGGTAACACCGGGGAGCTGTTTTTT.

The J gene is TRBJ1-1, the V gene TRBV5-1, with a tentative D call TRBD1 (5 bases). From germline, CDR1 is SGHRS and CDR2 YFSETQ. This CDR3 region has 13 residues. Trimming took off 4 bases at V and 6 bases at J, with 13 bases between the two ends. The CDR3 spells CASSLGLYAEAFF. The CDR3 DNA is TGCGCCAGCAGCCTGGGACTGTACGCTGAAGCTTTCTTT.

The V gene is TRBV10-3, the J gene TRBJ1-4; 12 bases fit TRBD1. V trimming: 6 bases; J trimming: 7 bases; junction bases outside the gene matches: 12. The germline CDR1 and CDR2 sequences are ENHRY and SYGVKD. The CDR3 consists of 17 residues. The CDR3 bases are TGTGCCATCAGCCCCGGGACAGGGGGCACCCGCGGTGAAAAACTGTTTTTT. Protein product: CAISPGTGGTRGEKLFF.